The 12 T cell receptor beta chains below come from one sample, sequenced in a study of T-cell reconstitution after alpha-beta-depleted transplantation in children listed by TCRdb under 2016. The library was prepared using PCR. Sequencing was carried out with an Illumina HiSeq 2500. Molecular barcoding was employed in the preparation of TCR libraries, with unique molecular identifiers being used to normalize TCRbeta repertoire quantification. TCRdb ran its own pipeline on the public reads, namely fastp trimming at Q25 and MiXCR clone calling, and kept in-frame beta chains. When rows share a CDR3 protein, they turn into one entry using the most common DNA and genes. This sample holds around 370,000 distinct CDR3 sequences; around 10% were observed only once. Around 2.3% of the sample is held by the ten biggest clonotypes. The sequencing here drew on PBMCs from the stem cell graft donor, taken from the stem cell graft. These receptors came from a human donor who donated a stem cell graft to a child with acute lymphoblastic leukemia.

The rearrangement links TRBV30 to TRBJ2-3; D is possibly TRBD2 (5 bases). From germline, CDR1 is GTSNPN and CDR2 SVGIG (reference sequence). Trimming removed 3 bases at V and 0 bases at J, with 16 bases between. The CDR3 consists of 16 residues. The CDR3 protein is CAWRLKRSRSTDTQYF. CDR3 nucleotide sequence: TGTGCCTGGAGACTAAAGCGGTCCCGAAGCACAGATACGCAGTATTTT. Together with reference TRBV30 and TRBJ2-3, the CDR3 gives the full variable domain: SQTIHQWPATLVQPVGSPLSLECTVEGTSNPNLYWYRQAAGRGLQLLFYSVGIGQISSEVPQNLSASRPQDRQFILSSKKLLLSDSGFYLCAWRLKRSRSTDTQYFGPGTRLTVL.

In this sample, this clonotype turned up many times. The J gene is TRBJ1-1, the V gene TRBV4-1, with no clear D. V dropped 1 base and J dropped 0 bases, with 9 bases sitting between them. This CDR3 is 15 amino acids long. CDR1 MGHRA and CDR2 YSYEKL come from the germline V gene. CDR3 nucleotide sequence: TGCGCCAGCAGCCAAGTTTGGGATATGAACACTGAAGCTTTCTTT. Residues: CASSQVWDMNTEAFF.

The rearrangement links TRBV5-1 to TRBJ2-1, with 8 bases aligning to TRBD2. CDR3 length: 15 amino acids. V lost 0 bases to trimming and J lost 6 bases; unmatched junction nucleotides: 5. CDR1 SGHRS and CDR2 YFSETQ come from the germline V gene. CDR3 DNA: TGCGCCAGCAGCTTGGTAGGGCGGGAGGTCAATGAGCAGTTCTTC. Amino acid sequence: CASSLVGREVNEQFF.

This clonotype was detected a few times. This rearrangement joins TRBV5-5 to TRBJ2-4; unclear D gene. Germline loops: CDR1 SGHKS, CDR2 YYEKEE (reference sequence). CDR3 length: 12 residues. Trimming removed 1 base from V and 13 bases from J, with 12 bases in between. In DNA, the CDR3 is TGTGCCAGCAGCTTGCTTTCCACGAACCAGTACTTC. Protein: CASSLLSTNQYF. The variable domain in full, completed from reference TRBV5-5 and TRBJ2-4, reads DAGVTQSPTHLIKTRGQQVTLRCSPISGHKSVSWYQQVLGQGPQFIFQYYEKEERGRGNFPDRFSARQFPNYSSELNVNALLLGDSALYLCASSLLSTNQYFGAGTRLSVL.

The chain couples TRBV18 to TRBJ2-3, with 7 bases fitting TRBD2. CDR1 and CDR2 (germline): KGHSH, LQKENI. This CDR3 is built from 17 residues. The ends lost 4 bases at V and 1 base at J; junction bases unmatched: 11. The CDR3 region has the DNA TGTGCCAGCTCACTCCGGGCACGAGCGGGACGCACAGATACGCAGTATTTT. It specifies CASSLRARAGRTDTQYF.

This clonotype was observed at least ten times. The chain carries TRBV27 and TRBJ2-7, with D perhaps matching TRBD1 (6 bases). The germline V gene encodes CDR1 MNHEY and CDR2 SMNVEV (reference sequence). The CDR3 is made up of 14 amino acids. Trimming removed 4 bases from V and 3 bases from J, with 13 bases in between. CDR3 DNA: TGTGCCAGCAGTTCCCGGGACACCGTCTACGAGCAGTACTTC. Protein: CASSSRDTVYEQYF.

The genes are TRBV24-1 and TRBJ2-2; TRBD2 matches at 9 bases. Germline V gene lookup returns CDR1 KGHDR and CDR2 SFDVKD. The CDR3 length is 21 residues. In DNA, the CDR3 is TGTGGGGCCAGTGATTTCAAGCAGGGCGGAAGGCGGGAGGGGAGCACCGGGGAGCTGTTTTTT. Its translation is CGASDFKQGGRREGSTGELFF.

This clonotype came up a few times. This chain links TRBV7-9 with TRBJ2-7; 15 positions agree with TRBD2. CDR3 length: 16 residues. Per germline, CDR1 SEHNR and CDR2 FQNEAQ (reference sequence). Trimming took 3 bases from V and 6 from J; bases not matched to a gene: 6. As DNA, the CDR3 is TGTGCCAGCAGCTTTGGACTAGCGGGAGGGCTCGGCGAGCAGTACTTC. This translates into CASSFGLAGGLGEQYF. The full variable domain, its missing parts supplied by reference TRBV7-9 and TRBJ2-7, is DTGVSQNPRHKITKRGQNVTFRCDPISEHNRLYWYRQTLGQGPEFLTYFQNEAQLEKSRLLSDRFSAERPKGSFSTLEIQRTEQGDSAMYLCASSFGLAGGLGEQYFGPGTRLTVT.

This clonotype was observed a handful of times. This chain joins TRBV7-2 and TRBJ1-1, with D possibly TRBD1 on 5 matching bases. Trimming stripped 0 bases from V and 5 bases from J, with 10 bases between. Germline values: CDR1 SGHTA, CDR2 FQGNSA. CDR3 size: 14 residues. In DNA form, the CDR3 reads TGTGCCAGCAGCTTAGCTAAGGGGCAAACTGAAGCTTTCTTT. Translating gives CASSLAKGQTEAFF.

Points on this clonotype: Possible read error: a much larger clone is one base away. The rearrangement links TRBV5-1 to TRBJ2-7; 7 bases agree with TRBD1. CDR1 is SGHRS, CDR2 YFSETQ, per germline. The length of the CDR3 is 16 residues. The CDR3 is CVSSLVRDSYSYEQYF. Written as DNA, the CDR3 is TGCGTCAGCAGCTTAGTTAGGGACAGTTATTCCTACGAGCAGTACTTC.

This clonotype was found once. V usage is TRBV11-2 and J usage is TRBJ2-3, with TRBD2 identical over 8 bases. The germline V gene has CDR1 SGHAT and CDR2 FQNNGV. V lost 6 bases and J lost 12; bases outside the gene matches: 14. The CDR3 is 14 residues long. The CDR3 region has the DNA TGTGCCAGCAGATCGGGACTAGGATCGCCCCACCAGTATTTT. Residues: CASRSGLGSPHQYF.

The sample holds a few counts of this clonotype. The chain carries TRBV11-1 and TRBJ2-4, with a possible D match to TRBD2 (6 bases). Germline CDR1 SGHAT, CDR2 FQDESV (reference sequence). The CDR3 consists of 14 residues. V dropped 4 bases and J dropped 11 bases, with 18 bases sitting between them. CDR3 region: CASSSPGLRALQYF. The CDR3, as DNA: TGTGCCAGCAGCTCACCGGGACTCCGAGCTCTTCAGTACTTC.